This TCR beta chain was captured in a study of technical replicates of blood from a few donors. Per germline, CDR1 SQVTM and CDR2 ANQGSEA. V lost 4 bases, J lost 5 bases, and 12 bases stayed unmatched. The CDR3 has 15 residues. The method was immunoSEQ multiplex PCR; TCRdb's version includes in-frame clones alone and lacks a portion of them. The sample yields tens of thousands of clones, about 94% seen once. The chain employs TRBV29-1 and TRBJ2-5; 8 nucleotides agree with TRBD2. This sequence originates from a human donor in good health. Material for sequencing was T cells isolated from PBMCs. CDR3 loop: CSVGLSGTSRETQYF. In DNA, the CDR3 is TGCAGCGTTGGCCTCTCCGGGACTAGTCGCGAGACCCAGTACTTC.